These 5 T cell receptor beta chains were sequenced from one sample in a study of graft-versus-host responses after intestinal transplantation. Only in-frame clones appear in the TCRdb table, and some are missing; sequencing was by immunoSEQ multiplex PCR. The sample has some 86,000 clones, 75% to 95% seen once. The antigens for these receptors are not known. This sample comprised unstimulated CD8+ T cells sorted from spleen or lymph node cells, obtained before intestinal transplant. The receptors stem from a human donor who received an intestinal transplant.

CDR3 sequence: CASSISGGTYEQYF. The CDR3, as DNA: TGTGCCAGCAGTATTAGCGGGGGTACCTACGAGCAGTACTTC. This chain links TRBV2 with TRBJ2-7; 9 nucleotides agree with TRBD2. This CDR3 is 14 amino acids long. Germline loops: CDR1 SNHLY, CDR2 FYNNEI. The V segment lost 5 bases and the J segment 2 bases; nucleotides outside the gene matches: 4.

Written as DNA, the CDR3 is TGTGCCAGCAGTTCCGCCATCGGGGGAGCCGAGTTTGGCTACACCTTC. Translated: CASSSAIGGAEFGYTF. This sequence joins TRBV6-5 and TRBJ1-2, with a possible D match to TRBD1 (5 bases). V lost 4 bases, J lost 7 bases, and 22 bases lay in between. This CDR3 spans 16 amino acids. The V gene's germline CDR1 is MNHEY and CDR2 SVGAGI.

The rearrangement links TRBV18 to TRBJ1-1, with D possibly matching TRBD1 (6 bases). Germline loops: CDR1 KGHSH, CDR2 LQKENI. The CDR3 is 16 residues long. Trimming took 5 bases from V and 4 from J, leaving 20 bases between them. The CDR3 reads CASSSARGGSSTEAFF. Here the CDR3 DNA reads TGTGCCAGCTCATCAGCTAGGGGGGGGAGCAGCACTGAAGCTTTCTTT.

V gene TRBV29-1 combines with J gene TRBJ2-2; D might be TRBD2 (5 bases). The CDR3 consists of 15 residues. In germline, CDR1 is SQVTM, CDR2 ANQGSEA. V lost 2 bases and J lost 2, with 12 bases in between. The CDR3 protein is CSVERAGVNTGELFF. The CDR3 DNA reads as TGCAGCGTTGAACGGGCGGGTGTTAACACCGGGGAGCTGTTTTTT.

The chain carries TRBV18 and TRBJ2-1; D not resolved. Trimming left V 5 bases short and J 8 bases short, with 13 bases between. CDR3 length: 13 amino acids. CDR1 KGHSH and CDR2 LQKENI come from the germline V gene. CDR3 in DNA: TGTGCCAGCTCATACCTCCCCGGCGATGAGCAGTTCTTC. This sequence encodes CASSYLPGDEQFF.